These T cell receptor beta chains were read from a single sample in a study of vaccination and CD4 T cells after COVID-19. In TCRdb, the PCR reads were re-called with MiXCR into one record per CDR3 protein. The table includes about 7,000 distinct CDR3 sequences, 25% detected once. The antigens of these receptors remain unknown. Here the sequenced sample was CD4+ T cells from blood, cultured in vitro, taken after SARS-CoV-2 vaccination. The origin of the receptors is a human donor who had recovered from COVID-19. Each CDR3 is given with its conserved first and last residue. The D gene is left open where the match is weak. The size entry is marked missing in some rows and otherwise reads once, few, many or a size class.

15,TRBJ2-5,TRBD2,TRBV20-1,medium-sized,TGCAGTGCCCGTCTGGCTAGCGGGAGTGGGGAGACCCAGTACTTC,CSARLASGSGETQYF
15,TRBJ1-5,NA,TRBV7-9,NA,TGTGCCAGCAGCTTAGGGTCTCGGGAGAATCAGCCCCAGCATTTT,CASSLGSRENQPQHF
14,TRBJ2-1,NA,TRBV20-1,NA,TGCAGTGCTAGAGATGCCCTCTCTCCGGATGAGCAGTTCTTC,CSARDALSPDEQFF
15,TRBJ2-3,TRBD2,TRBV4-1,NA,TGCGCCAGCAGCCAAGCGTCCCCGGGGGGAGGTACGCAGTATTTT,CASSQASPGGGTQYF
13,TRBJ1-2,NA,TRBV6-2/TRBV6-3,medium-sized,TGTGCCAGCAGTTACCAAGGGGCTAATGGCTACACCTTC,CASSYQGANGYTF
15,TRBJ1-6,NA,TRBV27,NA,TGTGCCAGCAATAAAGAGGGTGGTTGGAATTCACCCCTCCACTTT,CASNKEGGWNSPLHF
19,TRBJ2-7,NA,TRBV6-2/TRBV6-3,NA,TGTGCCAGCAGTTACCGTGGTTCCGCGTTCGAACAGCTCCTAGGGGAGCAGTACTTC,CASSYRGSAFEQLLGEQYF
12,TRBJ2-7,TRBD2,TRBV5-4,NA,TGTGCCAGCAGCTTTAGCGGGTACGAGCAGTACTTC,CASSFSGYEQYF
12,TRBJ2-7,TRBD2,TRBV20-1,large,TGCAGTCTAGCGGTTAGCTCCTACGAGCAGTACTTC,CSLAVSSYEQYF
16,TRBJ1-5,NA,TRBV24-1,medium-sized,TGTGCCACCAGTGGCAACCAGGGAGTTGGCAATCAGCCCCAGCATTTT,CATSGNQGVGNQPQHF
17,TRBJ2-5,TRBD2,TRBV7-9,medium-sized,TGTGCCAGCAGCTTAGTAGGCGGGGGGGCCGGACAAGAGACCCAGTACTTC,CASSLVGGGAGQETQYF
13,TRBJ2-7,TRBD1,TRBV7-2,medium-sized,TGTGCCAGCAGAGCCGGGACAGGGGGCGAGCAGTACTTC,CASRAGTGGEQYF
14,TRBJ2-7,NA,TRBV20-1,NA,TGCAGTGCTCCAGGAAAGACGGGACCCGTCGAGCAGTACTTC,CSAPGKTGPVEQYF
14,TRBJ2-7,TRBD1,TRBV20-1,large,TGCAGTGCTAGAGAGGGGACAGGGGGATACGAGCAGTACTTC,CSAREGTGGYEQYF
15,TRBJ2-3,NA,TRBV29-1,NA,TGCAGCGCCAGGGCCAACCCTGGGAGCGCAGATACGCAGTATTTT,CSARANPGSADTQYF
14,TRBJ2-7,NA,TRBV20-1,NA,TGCAGTGCTAGAGATCCCCTAGTTACCTACGAGCAGTGCTTC,CSARDPLVTYEQCF
13,TRBJ1-3,NA,TRBV6-1,NA,TGTGCCAGCAGTGAAGATAGGGGAAACACCATATATTTT,CASSEDRGNTIYF
16,TRBJ2-3,TRBD2,TRBV28,few,TGTGCCAGCAGTTCTCCAGGACTAGCGGGGGGAGATACGCAGTATTTT,CASSSPGLAGGDTQYF
16,TRBJ2-1,TRBD1,TRBV15,NA,TGTGCCACCAGCAGAGTGGGAAGGGGGCGCTACAATGAGCAGTTCTTC,CATSRVGRGRYNEQFF
12,TRBJ2-5,NA,TRBV10-3,medium-sized,TGTGCCATCAGTGAGTGGGCAAGGGTCCAGTACTTC,CAISEWARVQYF
13,TRBJ2-7,NA,TRBV7-2,NA,TGTGCCAGCAGCCCGGGACCAAACCTGGAGCAGTACTTC,CASSPGPNLEQYF
15,TRBJ2-7,TRBD1,TRBV20-1,medium-sized,TGCAGTGCTAGAGATCCCGACAGGGGGCGCTACGAGCAGTACTTC,CSARDPDRGRYEQYF
17,TRBJ1-5,NA,TRBV4-2,NA,TGTGCCAGCAGCCCCGGGTCAGGGGACCTTAGCAATCAGCCCCAGCATTTT,CASSPGSGDLSNQPQHF
16,TRBJ1-6,NA,TRBV7-2,medium-sized,TGTGCCAGCAGCCGCGTGGGGGGAAATAGCGATTCACCCCTCCACTTT,CASSRVGGNSDSPLHF